Listed below are T cell receptor beta chains from one sample, sequenced in a study of T cell repertoires in cytomegalovirus infection. The antigens these receptors bind are not known. Each CDR3 protein gets one entry after TCRdb re-called the reads with MiXCR. The sample has 550,000 to 700,000 distinct CDR3 sequences, almost 40% seen once. The sequencing here drew on cultured PBMCs, taken from culture after CMV antigen stimulation. The source is a human donor in good health (CMV status not recorded). Some clones in this sample may be carry-over from other donors' samples. CDR3s include the opening cysteine and the closing phenylalanine or tryptophan. D genes are given only for firm matches. Some rows mark clone size as missing; the rest say once, few, many or name a class of expanded clone.

clone_size	j_call	v_call	d_call	cdr3_nt	cdr3_aa
few	TRBJ1-1	TRBV7-2	-	TGTGCCAGCAGCTTAGGTCGGGGGGTTGGAGCTTTCTTT	CASSLGRGVGAFF
-	TRBJ2-1	TRBV7-8	-	TGTGCCAGCAGCTCACCGGCGGGGGCCCTTGAGCAGTTCTTC	CASSSPAGALEQFF
few	TRBJ2-5	TRBV12-3/TRBV12-4	-	TGTGCCAGCAGCTCTCAGTGGAAAGAGACCCAGTACTTC	CASSSQWKETQYF
few	TRBJ2-1	TRBV7-2	TRBD1	TGTGCCAGCAGCTCATCCTCCGGGACAGGGGATGAGCAGTTCTTC	CASSSSSGTGDEQFF
few	TRBJ2-1	TRBV12-3/TRBV12-4	-	TGTGCCAGCAGTCCTAGTTATGAGCAGTTCTTC	CASSPSYEQFF
-	TRBJ2-5	TRBV9	TRBD2	TGTGCCAGCAGCGTAGCAAGCGGGAGGGCCCGGGAGACCCAGTACTTC	CASSVASGRARETQYF
-	TRBJ2-7	TRBV10-3	TRBD2	TGTGCCACCCAGGATTTCGGGACTAGCGGCTACGAGCAGTACTTC	CATQDFGTSGYEQYF
-	TRBJ1-4	TRBV7-2	TRBD1	TGTGCCAGCAGCCCTCAATACAGGGGGGGTGAAAAACTGTTTTTT	CASSPQYRGGEKLFF
-	TRBJ2-3	TRBV30	-	TGTGCCTGCACCCCACGAAGCACAGATACGCAGTATTTT	CACTPRSTDTQYF
few	TRBJ2-1	TRBV12-3/TRBV12-4	-	TGTGCCAGTGTGGAGGGAACGCCCTACAATGAGCAGTTCTTC	CASVEGTPYNEQFF
few	TRBJ1-1	TRBV7-6	-	TGTGCCAGCAGCTTATCATTAGACACTGAAGCTTTCTTT	CASSLSLDTEAFF
-	TRBJ1-2	TRBV10-3	-	TGTGCCATCAGTGAAAGCGTCGGCTATGGCTACACCTTC	CAISESVGYGYTF
-	TRBJ2-7	TRBV7-9	TRBD1	TGTGCCAGCAGCGCGACAGGGGGCTACGAGCAGTACTTC	CASSATGGYEQYF
-	TRBJ2-7	TRBV10-3	-	TGTGCCATCAGTGTTATGGGGGGCGGGTTGAGGGAGCAGTACTTC	CAISVMGGGLREQYF